The clone carrying this T cell receptor (beta chain) was counted only a few times. This sample stems from a study of shared clonotypes between healthy human individuals. Splitting of each subset's genomic DNA was done evenly across several immunoSEQ plates. The data were produced by immunoSEQ multiplex PCR, yet TCRdb's version contains in-frame clones alone and is incomplete. The sample consists of about 470,000 clones, 79% of them appearing once. The V segment lost 1 base and the J segment 6 bases; nucleotides outside the gene matches: 3. Germline CDR1 and CDR2: MNHNY and SVGAGI (reference sequence). This CDR3 comprises 14 residues. Donors included only healthy HIV-negative adults lacking recent acute infections or vaccinations.

Sequenced material: PBMCs. This receptor was identified in a woman between 40 and 55 years old in good health. Some clones in this sample may be carry-over from other donors' samples. V and J are TRBV6-6 and TRBJ2-7; 10 bases align to TRBD2. The CDR3 spells CASSYLVAGGEQYF. CDR3 DNA: TGTGCCAGCAGTTACTTGGTAGCGGGAGGCGAGCAGTACTTC.